The 6 T cell receptor beta chains below come from one sample, sequenced in a study of graft-versus-host responses after intestinal transplantation. Antigen specificity for these receptors is unknown. Some clones are missing from TCRdb's copy, which holds only in-frame ones; the method was immunoSEQ multiplex PCR. The sample yields about 110,000 clones, around 93% seen once. The sample consisted of unstimulated CD8+ T cells sorted from spleen or lymph node cells, taken before intestinal transplant. The receptors here all came from a human donor who received an intestinal transplant.

The chain uses TRBV18 and TRBJ2-7, with TRBD1 matching 10 bases. Germline V gene data show CDR1 as KGHSH and CDR2 as LQKENI. The junction had 3 bases not matched to a gene; V was cut back by 2 bases and J by 5 bases. CDR3 size: 14 residues. The CDR3 nucleotides are TGTGCCAGCTCACCATGGGACAGGGGACACGAGCAGTACTTC. It translates to CASSPWDRGHEQYF.

The rearrangement uses TRBV14 and TRBJ2-7; D uncertain. This CDR3 has 11 residues. The germline V gene encodes CDR1 SGHDN and CDR2 FVKESK. Trimming pared 4 bases from V and 2 bases from J, leaving 3 bases between. CDR3 sequence: CASSPAYEQYF. As DNA, the CDR3 is TGTGCCAGCAGCCCCGCCTACGAGCAGTACTTC.

The chain links TRBV9 to TRBJ2-1; D is ambiguous. The V and J ends lost 4 bases and 4 bases respectively, with 18 bases between them. CDR1 is SGDLS and CDR2 is YYNGEE in the germline V gene. CDR3 length: 16 amino acids. The CDR3 loop reads CASSIEDRSAYNEQFF. The CDR3 nucleotides read TGTGCCAGCAGCATCGAAGATAGGTCGGCTTACAATGAGCAGTTCTTC.

This chain uses TRBV27 with TRBJ2-7; 11 bases agree with TRBD1. Germline CDR1 MNHEY, CDR2 SMNVEV (reference sequence). This CDR3 has 15 residues. Trimming cost V 6 bases and J 6 bases; bases outside gene matches: 10. The CDR3 reads CASSSTGTGGLEQYF. Written as DNA, the CDR3 is TGTGCCAGCAGCTCGACCGGGACAGGGGGTCTCGAGCAGTACTTC.

This clone was detected a few times. This sample also contains other DNA sequences that code for the same CDR3. The chain has TRBV19 and TRBJ1-5, with no clear D. Per germline, CDR1 LNHDA and CDR2 SQIVND (reference sequence). V was shortened by 3 bases and J by 4 bases, with 4 bases between the two germline ends. The CDR3 spans 12 residues. As DNA, the CDR3 is TGTGCCAGTAGTATTCGGAATCAGCCCCAGCATTTT. It encodes CASSIRNQPQHF.

The CDR3 protein is CASSLAETYEQYF. CDR3 DNA sequence: TGTGCCAGCAGCTTGGCCGAGACCTACGAGCAGTACTTC. The chain uses TRBV5-6 and TRBJ2-7; D call uncertain. The ends were cut back, 0 bases at V and 2 bases at J, with 6 bases in the middle. Germline V gene lookup returns CDR1 SGHDT and CDR2 YYEEEE. The CDR3 runs to 13 residues.